Included here is one T cell receptor beta chain sequence, with context. Its antigen is undetermined. This clone may be a read error of a much larger clone one base away. Time point denoted: longitudinal time-point 3. The sample is drawn from a study of neurological immune-mediated disorders. This CDR3 region has 15 residues. Germline lookup yields CDR1 SGHKS and CDR2 YYEKEE (reference sequence). Synthesis of cDNA used 5'RACE (with 10-nucleotide random UMIs). TCRdb itself ran the 5' RACE reads through MiXCR, one entry per CDR3 protein. The sample lists around 100,000 distinct CDR3 sequences, 10% to 13% occurring once. Study conclusions and caveats: Sharing of CDR3 amino acid sequences among expanded clones across subjects was absent, suggesting private repertoires in all groups.

Sequencing was carried out using PBMCs. This chain uses TRBV5-5 with TRBJ2-7; D call uncertain. The clonotype was recovered from a female donor with HTLV-1-associated myelopathy (HAM/TSP). The DNA for the CDR3 is TGTGTCAGCAGCTTGGGTTGGGCGGTTTCCTACGAGCAGTACTTC. Amino acids: CVSSLGWAVSYEQYF.